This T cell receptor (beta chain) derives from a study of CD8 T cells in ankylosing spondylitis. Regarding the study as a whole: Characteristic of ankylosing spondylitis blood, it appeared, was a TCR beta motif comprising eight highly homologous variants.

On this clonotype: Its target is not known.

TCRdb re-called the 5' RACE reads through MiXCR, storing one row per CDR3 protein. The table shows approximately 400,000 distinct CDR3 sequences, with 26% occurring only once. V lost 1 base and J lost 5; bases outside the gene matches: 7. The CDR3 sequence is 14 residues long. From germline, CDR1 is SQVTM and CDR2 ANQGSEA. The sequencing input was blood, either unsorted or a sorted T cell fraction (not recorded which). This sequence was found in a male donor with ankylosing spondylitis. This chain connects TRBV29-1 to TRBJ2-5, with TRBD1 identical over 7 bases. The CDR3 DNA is TGCAGCGTTGAAGCGAGGGGGCTGGGGGAGACCCAGTACTTC. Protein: CSVEARGLGETQYF.